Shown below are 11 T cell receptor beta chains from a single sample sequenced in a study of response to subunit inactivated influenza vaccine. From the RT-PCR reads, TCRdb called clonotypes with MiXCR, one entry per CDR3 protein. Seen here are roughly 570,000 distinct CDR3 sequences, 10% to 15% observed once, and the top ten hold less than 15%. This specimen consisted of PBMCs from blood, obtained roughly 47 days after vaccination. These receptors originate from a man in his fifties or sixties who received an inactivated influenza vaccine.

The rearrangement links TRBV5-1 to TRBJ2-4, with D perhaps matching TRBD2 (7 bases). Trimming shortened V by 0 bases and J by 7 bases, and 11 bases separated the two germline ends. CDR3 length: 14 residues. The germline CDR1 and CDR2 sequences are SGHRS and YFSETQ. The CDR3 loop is CASSLEGGVNIQYF. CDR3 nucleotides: TGCGCCAGCAGCTTGGAAGGGGGGGTGAACATTCAGTACTTC.

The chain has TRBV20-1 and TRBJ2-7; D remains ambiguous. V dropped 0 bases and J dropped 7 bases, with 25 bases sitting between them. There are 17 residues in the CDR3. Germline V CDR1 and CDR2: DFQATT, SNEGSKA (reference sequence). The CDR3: CSARDLLSPRRDLEQYF. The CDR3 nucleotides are TGCAGTGCTAGAGATCTTTTGAGCCCCCGCCGAGACCTGGAGCAGTACTTC.

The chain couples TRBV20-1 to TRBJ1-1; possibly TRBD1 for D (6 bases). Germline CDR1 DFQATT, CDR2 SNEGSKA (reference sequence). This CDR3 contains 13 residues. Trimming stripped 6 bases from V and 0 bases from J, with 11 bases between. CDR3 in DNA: TGCAGTGCCAATCACAGGGTGAACACTGAAGCTTTCTTT. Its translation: CSANHRVNTEAFF.

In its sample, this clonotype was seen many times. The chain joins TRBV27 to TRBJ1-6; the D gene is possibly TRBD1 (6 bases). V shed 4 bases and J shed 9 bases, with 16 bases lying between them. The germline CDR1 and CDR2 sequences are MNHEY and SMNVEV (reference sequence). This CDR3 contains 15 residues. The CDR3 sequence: CASSSVDSSSSPLHF. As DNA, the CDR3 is TGTGCCAGCAGTTCGGTGGACAGCTCCAGTTCACCCCTCCACTTT.

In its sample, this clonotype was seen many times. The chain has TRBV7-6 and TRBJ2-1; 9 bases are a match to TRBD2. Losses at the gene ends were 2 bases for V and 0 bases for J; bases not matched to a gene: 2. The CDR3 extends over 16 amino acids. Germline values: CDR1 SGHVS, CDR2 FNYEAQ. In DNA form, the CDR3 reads TGTGCCAGCAGCTTATTTAGCGGGAGCTCCTACAATGAGCAGTTCTTC. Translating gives CASSLFSGSSYNEQFF.

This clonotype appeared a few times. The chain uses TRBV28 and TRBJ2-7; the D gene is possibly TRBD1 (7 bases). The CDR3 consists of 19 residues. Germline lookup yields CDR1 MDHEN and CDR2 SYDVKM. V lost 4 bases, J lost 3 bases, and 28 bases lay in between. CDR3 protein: CASSSGAARGGGYGYEQYF. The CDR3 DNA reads TGTGCCAGCAGTTCCGGAGCAGCCCGAGGAGGGGGCTACGGCTACGAGCAGTACTTC.

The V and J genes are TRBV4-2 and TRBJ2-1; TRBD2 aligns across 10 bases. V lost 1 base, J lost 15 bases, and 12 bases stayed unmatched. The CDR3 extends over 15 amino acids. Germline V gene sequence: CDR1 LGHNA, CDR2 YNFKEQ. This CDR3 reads CASSQGFSGGPLMFF. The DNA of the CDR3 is TGTGCCAGCAGCCAAGGGTTTAGCGGGGGGCCGCTCATGTTCTTC.

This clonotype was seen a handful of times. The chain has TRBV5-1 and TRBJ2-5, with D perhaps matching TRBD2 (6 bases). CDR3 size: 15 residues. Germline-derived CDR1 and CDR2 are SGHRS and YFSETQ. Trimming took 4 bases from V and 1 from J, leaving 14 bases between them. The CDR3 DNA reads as TGCGCCAGCAGCCCTGGGGCGGGGACCCAAGAGACCCAGTACTTC. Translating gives CASSPGAGTQETQYF.

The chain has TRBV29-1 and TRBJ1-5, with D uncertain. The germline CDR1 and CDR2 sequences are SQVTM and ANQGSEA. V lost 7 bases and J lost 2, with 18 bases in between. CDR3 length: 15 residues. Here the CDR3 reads CSASTGAGGNQPQHF. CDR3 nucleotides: TGCAGCGCCTCGACCGGCGCAGGAGGCAATCAGCCCCAGCATTTT.

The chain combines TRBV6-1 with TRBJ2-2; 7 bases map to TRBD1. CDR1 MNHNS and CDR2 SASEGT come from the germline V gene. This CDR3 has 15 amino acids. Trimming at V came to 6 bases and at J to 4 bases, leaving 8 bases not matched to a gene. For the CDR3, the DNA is TGTGCCAGCAGGAGAGACAGGGTTGCCACCGGGGAGCTGTTTTTT. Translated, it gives CASRRDRVATGELFF.

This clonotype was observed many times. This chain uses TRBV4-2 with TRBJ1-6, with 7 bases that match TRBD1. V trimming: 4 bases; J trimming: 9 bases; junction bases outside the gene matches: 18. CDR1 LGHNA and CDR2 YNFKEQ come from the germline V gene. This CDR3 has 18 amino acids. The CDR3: CASSPRPTDRVLSSPLHF. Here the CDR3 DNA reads TGTGCCAGCAGCCCCCGACCTACCGACAGGGTTTTATCTTCACCCCTCCACTTT.